This T cell receptor (beta chain) is drawn from a study of Graves' ophthalmopathy and Graves' hyperthyroidism (dated by TCRdb to between 2017 and 2018). Study-level background: Hyperthyroidism was considered stable if no progression to ophthalmopathy occurred within 18 months of follow-up. To tell Graves' ophthalmopathy apart from Graves' hyperthyroidism, and to predict which patients would progress to ophthalmopathy, the study relied on TCR beta repertoire signatures. In total, under 150 blood samples were TCR-sequenced: 43 ophthalmopathy, some 75 hyperthyroidism and some 17 hyperthyroidism-to-ophthalmopathy patients. To explore V-J signatures that separate ophthalmopathy from hyperthyroidism, a discovery set of about a hundred patients was enrolled, consisting of about 45 with ophthalmopathy and around 57 with stable hyperthyroidism. For independent validation, a separate cohort was made up of around 19 hyperthyroidism patients plus 17 patients who later progressed from hyperthyroidism to ophthalmopathy. T-cell repertoires of thyroid tissue and blood were compared in over five hyperthyroidism patients. Following sampling, methimazole starting at 30 mg daily was administered to hyperthyroidism patients, and high-dose intravenous methylprednisolone was administered to ophthalmopathy patients. Broad study findings and their caveats: Ophthalmopathy was separated from stable hyperthyroidism by the 13-signature model with around 89% sensitivity and around 81% specificity in cross-validation and with 80%/75% in the test set. No statistical method was used to predetermine the sample size, and group allocation was not hidden from the investigators. Among expanded thyroid clonotypes with frequency above 0.001, most also showed up in blood, which suggests that blood repertoires may reflect the thyroid immune response. In validation, the model predicted ophthalmopathy progression with about 71% sensitivity and approximately 78% specificity; around twelve predicted patients were CT-confirmed with GO in a median of roughly 6.8 months.

Notes on this clonotype: There is no known antigen for this receptor. Qualities for individual bases were not recorded, and no much larger clone is one base off.

Hyperthyroidism patients were newly diagnosed, were aged 18 to 65 years, and had a disease duration under 2 months. Patients with other autoimmune diseases, uncontrolled infections, pregnancy or lactation were excluded. Diagnosis relied on clinical symptoms, serum thyroxine, TRAb, thyroid ultrasound and orbital computed tomography. Trizol reagent was used to extract the total RNA, and its quality was then checked on an Agilent 2100 Bioanalyzer. CDR3 length: 14 amino acids, cysteine to phenylalanine. Solely the CDR3 DNA is kept, with 42 bases framed from the first base. CDR1 and CDR2, per the germline V gene (reference sequence), are DFQATT and SNEGSKA. TCR beta CDR3 regions were amplified from RNA transcripts for repertoire sequencing. HTBI primers and the Qiagen OneStep RT-PCR kit were used in a first-round RT-PCR, which was followed by a second-round multiplex PCR, size selection and purification. The libraries underwent paired-end sequencing with 100 bp reads on an Illumina HiSeq2000. The study's processing was this. SOAPnuke was used to process the reads, removing any read that contained adapters or uncalled bases, had a mean Phred below 15, or lacked an exact match to the constant primer or identifier. COPE v1.2.5 was used to merge the high-quality paired reads. Each unique nucleotide sequence was defined as a clonotype, and clonotypes were aligned to IMGT TRB V, D and J references with MiTCR v1.1. The analysis was limited to V-J combinations with a frequency above 0.0001, which together covered 99.2% of the repertoires. A TCR clonal expansion and chaos score per V-J combination was defined as the ratio of F50 clonal expansion to chaos observed in the TCRdist matrix. Welch's t-statistics and random forest were used to reduce features to about a dozen V-J combinations, which were fed into a naive Bayes classifier. Thyroid-blood repertoire similarity was quantified with the Morisita-Horn index. The public reads were quality trimmed at Q25 with fastp and then assembled into clones with MiXCR by TCRdb, keeping productive beta chains. Here each entry gathers all rows of one CDR3 protein and keeps the most common genes and DNA. TCRdb, not the authors, supplied the V and J calls. Counted in this sample were more than 1,000,000 distinct CDR3 sequences; about 35% of them appeared once. The ten top clones hold 11% of the sample.

The source of this sequence is an adult man with Graves' hyperthyroidism. The sequencing sample was made of peripheral blood or thyroid tissue (not recorded which). The chain uses TRBV20-1 and TRBJ1-5; 9 bases in the middle match TRBD1. The CDR3 loop reads CSLGPTGGGQPQHF. DNA sequence: TGCAGCTTGGGACCTACAGGGGGCGGACAGCCCCAGCATTTT.